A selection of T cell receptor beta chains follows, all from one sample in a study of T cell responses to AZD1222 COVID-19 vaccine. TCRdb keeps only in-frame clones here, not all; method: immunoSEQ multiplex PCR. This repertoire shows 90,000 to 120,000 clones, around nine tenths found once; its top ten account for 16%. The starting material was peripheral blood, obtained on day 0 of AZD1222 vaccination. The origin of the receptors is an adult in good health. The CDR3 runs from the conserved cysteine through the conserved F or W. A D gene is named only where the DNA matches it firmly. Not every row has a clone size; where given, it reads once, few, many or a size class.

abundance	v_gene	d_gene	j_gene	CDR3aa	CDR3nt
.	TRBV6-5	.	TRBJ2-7	CASRGDSGSSYEQYF	TGTGCCAGCAGGGGGGACAGCGGGAGCTCCTACGAGCAGTACTTC
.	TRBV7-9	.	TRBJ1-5	CASSLGVDSYSNQPQHF	TGTGCCAGCAGCTTAGGGGTAGACTCTTATAGCAATCAGCCCCAGCATTTT
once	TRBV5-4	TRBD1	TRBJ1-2	CASTPFLDRGLSYGYTF	TGTGCCAGCACGCCCTTCCTGGACAGGGGGCTTAGCTATGGCTACACCTTC
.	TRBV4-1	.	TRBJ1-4	CASSQGSGGGNEKLFF	TGCGCCAGCAGCCAAGGCTCGGGGGGAGGTAATGAAAAACTGTTTTTT
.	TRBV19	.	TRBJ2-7	CASSPAHRGLEQYF	TGTGCCAGTAGTCCCGCTCATCGCGGTCTGGAGCAGTACTTC
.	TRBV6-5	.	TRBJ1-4	CASSYGQRNEKLFF	TGTGCCAGCAGTTACGGGCAGAGAAATGAAAAACTGTTTTTT
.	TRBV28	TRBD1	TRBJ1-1	CAIKTGDLNTEAFF	TGTGCCATCAAGACAGGGGACCTGAACACTGAAGCTTTCTTT
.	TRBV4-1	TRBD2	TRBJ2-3	CASSLSGTSGPTDTQYF	TGCGCCAGCAGCCTCTCCGGGACTAGCGGGCCCACAGATACGCAGTATTTT
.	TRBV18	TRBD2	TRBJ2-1	CATLGRGDYNEQFF	TGTGCTACTCTCGGGCGGGGGGACTACAATGAGCAGTTCTTC
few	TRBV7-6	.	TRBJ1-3	CASSLAEWDPGNTIYF	TGTGCCAGCAGCTTAGCGGAGTGGGACCCTGGAAACACCATATATTTT
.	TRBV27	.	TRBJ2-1	CASSLSSPLDYNEQFF	TGTGCCAGCAGTTTATCGTCCCCCCTCGACTACAATGAGCAGTTCTTC
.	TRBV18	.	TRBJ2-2	CASSPGTPTGELFF	TGTGCCAGCTCACCAGGGACACCCACCGGGGAGCTGTTTTTT
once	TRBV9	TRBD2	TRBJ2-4	CASSGGTSSPKNIQYF	TGTGCCAGCAGCGGCGGGACTAGCAGCCCCAAAAACATTCAGTACTTC
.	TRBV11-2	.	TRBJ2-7	CASSSTWPPVYEQYF	TGTGCCAGCAGCTCAACGTGGCCACCCGTTTATGAGCAGTACTTC
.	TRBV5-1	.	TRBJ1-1	CASSTAGVEAEAFF	TGCGCCAGCAGCACCGCAGGGGTCGAGGCTGAAGCTTTCTTT
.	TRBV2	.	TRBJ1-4	CASGGGNNEKLFF	TGTGCCAGCGGGGGGGGGAATAATGAAAAACTGTTTTTT
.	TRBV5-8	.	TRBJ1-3	CASSFGEARDTIYF	TGTGCCAGCAGCTTTGGGGAGGCCCGGGATACCATATATTTT
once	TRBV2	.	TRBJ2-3	CASSEGHGPDTQYF	TGTGCCAGCAGTGAGGGACACGGGCCAGATACGCAGTATTTT
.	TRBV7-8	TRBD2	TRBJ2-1	CASSRSGTYNEQFF	TGTGCCAGCAGCCGTAGCGGGACCTACAATGAGCAGTTCTTC
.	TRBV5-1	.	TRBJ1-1	CASSLDGGTEAFF	TGCGCCAGCAGCTTGGATGGGGGGACTGAAGCTTTCTTT
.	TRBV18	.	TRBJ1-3	CASSSSAAVNNGNTIYF	TGTGCCAGCTCTTCGTCCGCGGCAGTAAACAATGGAAACACCATATATTTT
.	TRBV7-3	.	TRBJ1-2	CASSQDRSNYGYTF	TGTGCCAGCAGCCAGGACAGATCAAACTATGGCTACACCTTC
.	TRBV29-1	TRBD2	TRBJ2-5	CSVDPPSGGSQTQYF	TGCAGCGTTGACCCCCCTAGCGGGGGCTCCCAGACCCAGTACTTC
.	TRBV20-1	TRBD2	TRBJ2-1	CSASDPTAGGDEQFF	TGCAGTGCTAGTGATCCAACAGCGGGAGGGGATGAGCAGTTCTTC
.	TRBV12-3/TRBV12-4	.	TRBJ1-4	CASSLSGGGKLFF	TGTGCCAGCAGTTTAAGCGGGGGAGGAAAACTGTTTTTT
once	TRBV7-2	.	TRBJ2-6	CASSLDGSSGANVLTF	TGTGCCAGCAGCTTAGACGGTTCCTCTGGGGCCAACGTCCTGACTTTC
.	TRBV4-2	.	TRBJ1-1	CASSQDLGETEAFF	TGTGCCAGCAGCCAAGATCTGGGTGAAACTGAAGCTTTCTTT
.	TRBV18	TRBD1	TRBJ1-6	CASSPRTGGDNSPLHF	TGTGCCAGCTCACCACGGACAGGGGGAGATAATTCACCCCTCCACTTT
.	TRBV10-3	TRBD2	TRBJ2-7	CAIKGTSGPYEQYF	TGTGCCATCAAGGGGACTAGCGGACCCTACGAGCAGTACTTC
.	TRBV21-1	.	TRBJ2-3	CASSISWASFEDTQYF	TGTGCCAGCAGCATAAGCTGGGCCTCCTTTGAGGATACGCAGTATTTT
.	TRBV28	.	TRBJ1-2	CASSLGQNYGYTF	TGTGCCAGCAGTTTGGGGCAGAACTATGGCTACACCTTC
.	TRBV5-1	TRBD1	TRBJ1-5	CASSLTGGYQPQHF	TGCGCCAGCAGCTTGACAGGGGGATATCAGCCCCAGCATTTT